This T cell receptor (beta chain) was sequenced in a study of Ad26.COV2.S vaccination and SARS-CoV-2 variants. Study context: Donor got 5x10^10 or 1x10^11 viral particles of Ad26.COV2.S. Whole-study results and caveats: With respect to non-spike TCR breadth, vaccine and placebo recipients were similar.

Notes on this clone: Antigen: not known.

Treatment given: around 19 received Ad26.COV2.S at low or high dose, single or two shots; about 5 received placebo; per-sample allocation not given. Sample collection was performed on day 63 after the first vaccine or placebo injection. The method was immunoSEQ multiplex PCR; TCRdb's version includes in-frame clones alone and lacks a portion of them. The sample has roughly 270,000 clones, more than 70% seen once. The input for sequencing was peripheral blood, taken in a trial of Ad26.COV2.S vaccine versus placebo. This clonotype was sampled from a person between 18 and 65 years old who received the Ad26.COV2.S COVID-19 vaccine or a placebo.

CDR3 loop: CASSLWDKISGNTIYF. The CDR3 DNA reads as TGTGCCAGCAGCTTGTGGGACAAGATCTCTGGAAACACCATATATTTT. The chain combines TRBV5-4 with TRBJ1-3, with D possibly TRBD1 on 6 matching bases. CDR1 SGHNT and CDR2 YYREEE come from the germline V gene (reference sequence). The CDR3 extends over 16 amino acids. The germline V and J ends were trimmed by 1 base and 0 bases, with 11 bases remaining between them.